This is a list of T cell receptor beta chains from one sample in a study of OX40 agonist ivuxolimab in advanced cancers. Assay used: immunoSEQ multiplex PCR; TCRdb lists only in-frame clones, some missing. Of around 29,000 clones detected, more than 75% appear once; the ten largest clones hold under 20%. This specimen consisted of CD4+ or CD8+ T cells sorted from blood, obtained in a trial of the OX40 agonist ivuxolimab. These receptors originate from an adult with an advanced solid tumor such as melanoma, head and neck, liver or kidney cancer. Both conserved end residues are trimmed from each CDR3. A D gene is named only where the DNA matches it firmly.

ASSQDLWDYEQY	NA	TRBV4-2	TRBJ2-7
ASRWSDSSYEQY	NA	TRBV7-9	TRBJ2-7
ASSFNYGYT	NA	TRBV28	TRBJ1-2
ASSLGTGEAYEQY	TRBD1	TRBV7-6	TRBJ2-7
ASSPGPSETQY	NA	TRBV5-4	TRBJ2-5
ASSLFVFGGQETQY	NA	TRBV13	TRBJ2-5
ASSPGLAGVDTQY	TRBD2	TRBV7-9	TRBJ2-3
ASSSRTVNEKLF	NA	TRBV7-9	TRBJ1-4
ASSIGWSDTEAF	NA	TRBV19	TRBJ1-1
ASSPGVGASYEQY	NA	TRBV7-6	TRBJ2-7
ASSLEQGNNSPLH	NA	TRBV11-3	TRBJ1-6
ASSLNLLAGGERI	TRBD2	TRBV7-3	TRBJ2-1